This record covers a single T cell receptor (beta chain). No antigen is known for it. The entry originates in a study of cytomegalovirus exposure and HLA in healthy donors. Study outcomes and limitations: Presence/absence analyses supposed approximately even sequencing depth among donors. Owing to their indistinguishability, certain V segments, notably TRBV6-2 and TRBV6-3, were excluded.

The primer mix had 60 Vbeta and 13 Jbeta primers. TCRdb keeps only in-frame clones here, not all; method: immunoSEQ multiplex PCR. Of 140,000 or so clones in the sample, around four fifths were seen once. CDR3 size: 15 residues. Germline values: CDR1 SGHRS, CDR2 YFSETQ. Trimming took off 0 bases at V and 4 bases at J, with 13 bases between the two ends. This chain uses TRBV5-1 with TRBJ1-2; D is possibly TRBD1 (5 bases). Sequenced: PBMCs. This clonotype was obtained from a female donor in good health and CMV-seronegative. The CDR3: CASSLAGEFAYGYTF. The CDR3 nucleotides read TGCGCCAGCAGCTTGGCGGGGGAATTTGCCTATGGCTACACCTTC.